A single sample is the source of the 3 T cell receptor beta chains below, sequenced in a study of patients and donors after allogeneic stem cell transplantation. TCRdb recomputed calls from the RT-PCR reads with MiXCR, one row per CDR3 protein. The table has about 960,000 distinct CDR3 sequences, about a sixth seen once. The sequencing input was blood, either unsorted or a sorted T cell fraction (not recorded which). The receptors derive from a human donor who was either an allogeneic HSCT recipient or a stem cell or donor lymphocyte infusion donor (not recorded which). It is not recorded whose cells these are; they may come from a transplant donor.

V usage is TRBV30 and J usage is TRBJ2-2; the D gene is possibly TRBD2 (5 bases). CDR1 is GTSNPN and CDR2 is SVGIG in the germline V gene (reference sequence). The CDR3 length is 13 residues. Deletions cut 2 bases from V and 6 bases from J, with 10 bases between. CDR3 sequence reads: CAWSNGDAGELFF. As DNA, the CDR3 is TGTGCCTGGAGTAACGGGGATGCCGGGGAGCTGTTTTTT.

This clonotype was recorded a few times. The chain is built from TRBV6-1 and TRBJ2-3, with 12 bases that match TRBD1. This CDR3 has 16 amino acids. CDR1 MNHNS and CDR2 SASEGT come from the germline V gene. V lost 3 bases to trimming and J lost 6 bases; unmatched junction nucleotides: 7. The CDR3 is CASSDRGTGGVDTQYF. DNA of the CDR3: TGTGCCAGCAGTGATAGGGGGACAGGGGGCGTGGATACGCAGTATTTT.

The chain couples TRBV24-1 to TRBJ2-7; perhaps D is TRBD1 or TRBD2 (5 bases each). The CDR3 sequence is 14 residues long. The V and J ends lost 6 bases and 6 bases respectively, with 17 bases between them. The germline V gene encodes CDR1 KGHDR and CDR2 SFDVKD. DNA of the CDR3: TGTGCCACCAGTTCGGGGCCCCGGGGATCCGAGCAGTACTTC. Amino acid sequence: CATSSGPRGSEQYF.